Presented here are 20 T cell receptor beta chains from one specimen sequenced in a study of blood T cell repertoires in COVID-19. The assay was immunoSEQ multiplex PCR, and TCRdb's table has in-frame clones only and misses some. This sample carries 200,000 to 250,000 clones, more than 80% of them seen once, and the ten largest clones take more than 3%. Sample: PBMCs or T cells enriched from blood (not recorded which). The origin of the receptors is a woman between 18 and 29 years old in a cohort exposed to, infected with or recovered from COVID-19 (not recorded which).

This rearrangement joins TRBV3-1 (or the pseudogene TRBV3-2) to TRBJ1-2, with D possibly TRBD1 on 5 matching bases. The germline V gene has CDR1 LGHDT and CDR2 YNNKEL (reference sequence). Trimming stripped 0 bases from V and 8 bases from J, with 13 bases between. The CDR3 covers 14 residues. CDR3 protein: CASSQDLASGGYTF. For the CDR3, the DNA is TGTGCCAGCAGCCAAGATCTTGCATCAGGGGGCTACACCTTC.

The rearrangement joins TRBV2 to TRBJ2-7, with 8 bases identical to TRBD1. Trimming took 5 bases from V and 1 from J; bases not matched to a gene: 4. This CDR3 has 14 residues. Per the germline V gene, CDR1 is SNHLY and CDR2 is FYNNEI. The CDR3 DNA sequence: TGTGCCAGCAGTACCGGGACAGGTTCCTACGAGCAGTACTTC. Protein: CASSTGTGSYEQYF.

This chain uses TRBV5-4 with TRBJ2-3; no firm D call. From germline, CDR1 is SGHNT and CDR2 YYREEE (reference sequence). V lost 1 base and J 0 bases, leaving 12 bases between the germline ends. This CDR3 has 16 amino acids. The CDR3 here is CASSLTVSASTDTQYF. DNA of the CDR3: TGTGCCAGCAGCTTGACAGTTTCCGCTAGCACAGATACGCAGTATTTT.

This sequence joins TRBV11-2 and TRBJ2-7, with D unclear. The CDR3 is 15 residues long. V was shortened by 4 bases and J by 1 base, with 14 bases between the two germline ends. Germline CDR1 SGHAT, CDR2 FQNNGV. This CDR3 is CASSSPGLPSYEQYF. Here the CDR3 DNA reads TGTGCCAGCAGCTCCCCGGGTCTCCCGTCCTACGAGCAGTACTTC.

Worth noting for this clone: The same CDR3 also results from other DNA sequences found in this sample. The V call is TRBV14, the J call TRBJ1-3, with TRBD1 identical over 9 bases. The V gene end was trimmed by 4 bases and the J gene end by 2 bases; junction bases not matched to a gene: 0. The CDR3 runs 14 residues. Germline CDR1 reads SGHDN; CDR2 reads FVKESK. CDR3 nucleotide sequence: TGTGCCAGCAGCCGGACAGGGGCTGGAAACACCATATATTTT. As protein: CASSRTGAGNTIYF.

The chain uses TRBV5-6 and TRBJ2-7, with D tentatively TRBD1 (6 bases). Germline CDR1 SGHDT, CDR2 YYEEEE. The CDR3 loop spans 14 amino acids. Trimming removed 5 bases at V and 2 bases at J, with 14 bases between. The CDR3 bases are TGTGCCAGCAGTTACCGGGACACAACCTACGAGCAGTACTTC. This codes for CASSYRDTTYEQYF. The variable domain in full, with the rest retrieved from reference TRBV5-6 and TRBJ2-7, is DAGVTQSPTHLIKTRGQQVTLRCSPKSGHDTVSWYQQALGQGPQFIFQYYEEEERQRGNFPDRFSGHQFPNYSSELNVNALLLGDSALYLCASSYRDTTYEQYFGPGTRLTVT.

The J gene is TRBJ2-5, the V gene TRBV5-4; the D gene is possibly TRBD1 (5 bases). Trimming pared 0 bases from V and 5 bases from J, leaving 11 bases between. The CDR3 covers 14 residues. Looked up from germline, CDR1 is SGHNT and CDR2 is YYREEE (reference sequence). The CDR3 coding sequence is TGTGCCAGCAGCTTGGGTCTCCAGGGCGAGACCCAGTACTTC. Residues: CASSLGLQGETQYF. Together with reference TRBV5-4 and TRBJ2-5, the CDR3 gives the full variable domain: ETGVTQSPTHLIKTRGQQVTLRCSSQSGHNTVSWYQQALGQGPQFIFQYYREEENGRGNFPPRFSGLQFPNYSSELNVNALELDDSALYLCASSLGLQGETQYFGPGTRLLVL.

The chain couples TRBV27 to TRBJ1-2; 10 bases match TRBD1. The CDR3 runs to 14 residues. The V and J ends lost 6 bases and 4 bases, in that order; junction bases with no gene match: 5. Germline V gene lookup returns CDR1 MNHEY and CDR2 SMNVEV (reference sequence). This CDR3 is CASSPGQGTYGYTF. CDR3 DNA: TGTGCCAGCAGCCCGGGACAGGGGACCTATGGCTACACCTTC.

V gene TRBV10-3 combines with J gene TRBJ2-1; 9 bases match TRBD2. J was trimmed by 4 bases and V by 0 bases; bases with no gene match: 4. CDR1 is ENHRY, CDR2 SYGVKD, per germline. The CDR3 length is 16 residues. This CDR3 is CAISESTSGKYNEQFF. CDR3 DNA sequence: TGTGCCATCAGTGAGTCGACTAGCGGAAAATACAATGAGCAGTTCTTC.

The rearrangement joins TRBV9 to TRBJ2-2; 10 nucleotides line up with TRBD1. This CDR3 has 17 residues. V lost 4 bases to trimming and J lost 2 bases; unmatched junction nucleotides: 8. Germline V lookup: CDR1 SGDLS, CDR2 YYNGEE. DNA of the CDR3: TGTGCCAGCAGCCCGAGGACAGGGGGTCCTAACACCGGGGAGCTGTTTTTT. Its protein is CASSPRTGGPNTGELFF. Combining the CDR3 with reference TRBV9 and TRBJ2-2 gives the whole variable domain DSGVTQTPKHLITATGQRVTLRCSPRSGDLSVYWYQQSLDQGLQFLIQYYNGEERAKGNILERFSAQQFPDLHSELNLSSLELGDSALYFCASSPRTGGPNTGELFFGEGSRLTVL.

This chain uses TRBV9 with TRBJ1-1; 10 bases agree with TRBD1. Germline CDR1 and CDR2: SGDLS and YYNGEE. Unmatched junction bases numbered 6, after V lost 2 bases and J lost 8 bases. This CDR3 region has 14 residues. The CDR3 DNA reads as TGTGCCAGCAGCGTCGTCCCGGGACAGGGGGAAGCTTTCTTT. Translating it yields CASSVVPGQGEAFF.

The chain couples TRBV2 to TRBJ1-5; D uncertain. The CDR3 is made up of 15 amino acids. Germline V gene sequence: CDR1 SNHLY, CDR2 FYNNEI. The ends were cut back, 5 bases at V and 3 bases at J, with 14 bases in the middle. The CDR3 nucleotides are TGTGCCAGCAGTCCCGAGCTTTACCCCAATCAGCCCCAGCATTTT. Its protein product is CASSPELYPNQPQHF.

This clone was seen a handful of times. This rearrangement joins TRBV6-5 to TRBJ2-2; D is perhaps TRBD1 (6 bases). Germline V gene sequence: CDR1 MNHEY, CDR2 SVGAGI. This CDR3 is 15 amino acids long. The V gene lost 6 bases and the J gene lost 2 bases, with 13 bases spanning the gap. CDR3 sequence: CASSSGQFNTGELFF. The CDR3 bases are TGTGCCAGCAGCTCCGGACAGTTCAACACCGGGGAGCTGTTTTTT.

J is TRBJ1-4 and V is TRBV2; 8 bases match TRBD1. CDR1 and CDR2 from the germline V gene are SNHLY and FYNNEI. V shed 1 base and J 10 bases; nucleotides not matched to a gene: 5. This CDR3 comprises 14 residues. In DNA, the CDR3 is TGTGCCAGCAGTGAAGAAGGGACAGGCGTAAAACTGTTTTTT. Amino acids: CASSEEGTGVKLFF.

This clone was observed a handful of times. The chain combines TRBV13 with TRBJ2-6; TRBD1 might be the D (6 bases). Germline V lookup: CDR1 PRHDT, CDR2 FYEKMQ (reference sequence). This CDR3 contains 14 residues. Trimming removed 5 bases from V and 5 bases from J, with 10 bases in between. The CDR3 DNA is TGTGCCAGCAGCCACAGGGAATGGGCCAACGTCCTGACTTTC. Amino acid sequence: CASSHREWANVLTF.

V usage is TRBV5-5 and J usage is TRBJ1-4; D is perhaps TRBD1 (5 bases). This CDR3 is 16 amino acids long. In germline, CDR1 is SGHKS, CDR2 YYEKEE (reference sequence). Trimming shortened V by 3 bases and J by 8 bases, and 20 bases separated the two germline ends. The CDR3 spells CASSSPTTGGREKLFF. CDR3 coding DNA: TGTGCCAGCAGCTCACCCACCACCGGGGGACGGGAAAAACTGTTTTTT.

This chain uses TRBV6-6 with TRBJ2-3; 13 positions match TRBD2. V shed 5 bases and J 4 bases; nucleotides not matched to a gene: 6. This CDR3 has 16 amino acids. Germline assignment: CDR1 MNHNY and CDR2 SVGAGI (reference sequence). CDR3 sequence reads: CASSPRLAGGPDTQYF. In DNA form, the CDR3 reads TGTGCCAGCAGTCCCCGACTAGCGGGAGGTCCAGATACGCAGTATTTT.

The chain is built from TRBV6-1 and TRBJ2-2, with D possibly being TRBD2 (5 bases). The V gene lost 3 bases and the J gene lost 6 bases, with 8 bases spanning the gap. Looked up from germline, CDR1 is MNHNS and CDR2 is SASEGT. CDR3 length equals 13 residues. The CDR3 nucleotides are TGTGCCAGCAGTGATGTCGGGGCCGGGGAGCTGTTTTTT. Translating it yields CASSDVGAGELFF.

This clone came up a few times. The chain couples TRBV7-9 to TRBJ2-1; TRBD2 is a possible D gene (5 bases). CDR1 and CDR2 from the germline V gene are SEHNR and FQNEAQ (reference sequence). The CDR3 totals 13 residues. Trimming stripped 4 bases from V and 9 bases from J, with 13 bases between. The DNA of the CDR3 is TGTGCCAGCAGCTCGGGGAGAGGGCCTGAGCAGTTCTTC. Amino acids: CASSSGRGPEQFF.

V and J are TRBV6-5 and TRBJ1-2; the D gene is possibly TRBD1 (6 bases). The V gene lost 6 bases and the J gene lost 0 bases, with 14 bases spanning the gap. Germline assignment: CDR1 MNHEY and CDR2 SVGAGI. The CDR3 covers 15 residues. CDR3 residues: CASRRTGRANYGYTF. Here the CDR3 DNA reads TGTGCCAGCAGAAGAACAGGGAGAGCTAACTATGGCTACACCTTC.